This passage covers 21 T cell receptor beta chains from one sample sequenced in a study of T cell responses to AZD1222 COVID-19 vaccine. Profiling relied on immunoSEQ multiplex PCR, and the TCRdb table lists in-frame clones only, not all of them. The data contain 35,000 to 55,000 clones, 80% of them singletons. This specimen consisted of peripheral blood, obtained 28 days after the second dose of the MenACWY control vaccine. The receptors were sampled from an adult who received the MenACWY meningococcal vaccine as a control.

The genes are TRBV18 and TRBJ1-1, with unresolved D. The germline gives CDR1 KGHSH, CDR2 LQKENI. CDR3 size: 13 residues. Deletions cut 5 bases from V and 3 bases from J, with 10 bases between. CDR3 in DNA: TGTGCCAGCTCAAAAAATGGGGACACTGAAGCTTTCTTT. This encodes CASSKNGDTEAFF.

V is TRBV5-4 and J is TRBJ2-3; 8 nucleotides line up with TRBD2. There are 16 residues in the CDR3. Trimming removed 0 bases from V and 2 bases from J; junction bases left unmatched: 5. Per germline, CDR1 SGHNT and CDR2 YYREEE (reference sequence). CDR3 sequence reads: CASSLAAGGLTDTQYF. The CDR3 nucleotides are TGTGCCAGCAGCTTGGCGGCGGGGGGCCTCACAGATACGCAGTATTTT.

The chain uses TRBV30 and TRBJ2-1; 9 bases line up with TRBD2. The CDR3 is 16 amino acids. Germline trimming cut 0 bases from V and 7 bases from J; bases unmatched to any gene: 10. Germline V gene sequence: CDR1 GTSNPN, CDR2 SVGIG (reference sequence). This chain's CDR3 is CAWSVRGGRALNEQFF. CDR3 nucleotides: TGTGCCTGGAGTGTACGGGGCGGGAGGGCCCTGAATGAGCAGTTCTTC.

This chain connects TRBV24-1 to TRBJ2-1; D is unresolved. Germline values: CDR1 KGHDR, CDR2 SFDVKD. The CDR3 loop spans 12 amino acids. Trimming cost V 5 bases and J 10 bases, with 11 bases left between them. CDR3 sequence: CATSASSVEQFF. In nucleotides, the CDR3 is TGTGCCACCAGTGCGAGCAGTGTGGAGCAGTTCTTC.

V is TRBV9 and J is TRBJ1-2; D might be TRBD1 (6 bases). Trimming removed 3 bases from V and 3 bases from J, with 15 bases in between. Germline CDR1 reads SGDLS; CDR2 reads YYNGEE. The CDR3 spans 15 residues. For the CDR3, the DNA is TGTGCCAGCAGCGATAGTACAGGGAGGTACTATGGCTACACCTTC. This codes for CASSDSTGRYYGYTF.

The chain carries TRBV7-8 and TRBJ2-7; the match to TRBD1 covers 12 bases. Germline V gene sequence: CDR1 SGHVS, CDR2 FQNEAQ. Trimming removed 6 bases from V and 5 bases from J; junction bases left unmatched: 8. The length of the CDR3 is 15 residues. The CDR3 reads CASRIGTGGRNEQYF. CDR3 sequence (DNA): TGTGCCAGCAGGATTGGGACAGGGGGCCGAAACGAGCAGTACTTC.

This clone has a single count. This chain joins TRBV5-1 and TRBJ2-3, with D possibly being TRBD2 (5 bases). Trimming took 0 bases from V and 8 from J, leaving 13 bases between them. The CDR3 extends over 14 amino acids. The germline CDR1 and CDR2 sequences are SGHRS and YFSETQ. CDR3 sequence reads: CASSLALGEATQYF. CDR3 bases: TGCGCCAGCAGCTTGGCACTAGGCGAGGCTACGCAGTATTTT.

DNA of the CDR3: TGTGCCAGCAGCACAAGGGGACAGGGAAACATTCAGTACTTC. This translates into CASSTRGQGNIQYF. The V gene is TRBV7-2, the J gene TRBJ2-4; the match to TRBD1 covers 9 bases. Germline V lookup: CDR1 SGHTA, CDR2 FQGNSA. The CDR3 is made up of 14 amino acids. The junction had 5 bases not matched to a gene; V was cut back by 5 bases and J by 6 bases.

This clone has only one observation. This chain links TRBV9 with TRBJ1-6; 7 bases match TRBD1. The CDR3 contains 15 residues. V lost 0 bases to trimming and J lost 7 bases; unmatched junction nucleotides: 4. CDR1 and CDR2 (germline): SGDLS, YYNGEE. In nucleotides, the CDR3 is TGTGCCAGCAGCGTAGGGGACAGAGGCAATTCACCCCTCCACTTT. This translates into CASSVGDRGNSPLHF.

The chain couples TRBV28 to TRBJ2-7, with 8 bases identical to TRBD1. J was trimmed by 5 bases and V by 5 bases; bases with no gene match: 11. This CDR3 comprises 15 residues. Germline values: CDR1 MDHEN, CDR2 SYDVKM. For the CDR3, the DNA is TGTGCCAGCAGTCCTGGACAGGGCACCATTCACGAGCAGTACTTC. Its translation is CASSPGQGTIHEQYF.

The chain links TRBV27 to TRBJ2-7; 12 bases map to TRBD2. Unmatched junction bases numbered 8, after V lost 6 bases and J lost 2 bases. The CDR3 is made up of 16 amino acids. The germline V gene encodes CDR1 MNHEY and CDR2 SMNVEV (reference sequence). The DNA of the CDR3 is TGTGCCAGCAGGAGGCAACTAGCGGGGGGACCCTACGAGCAGTACTTC. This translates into CASRRQLAGGPYEQYF.

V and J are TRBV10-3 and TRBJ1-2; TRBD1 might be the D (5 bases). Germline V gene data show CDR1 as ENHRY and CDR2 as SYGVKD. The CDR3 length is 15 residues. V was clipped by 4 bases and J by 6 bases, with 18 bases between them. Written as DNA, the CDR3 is TGTGCCATCAGTGCTACGACAGACGCCAGGGATGGCTACACCTTC. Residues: CAISATTDARDGYTF.

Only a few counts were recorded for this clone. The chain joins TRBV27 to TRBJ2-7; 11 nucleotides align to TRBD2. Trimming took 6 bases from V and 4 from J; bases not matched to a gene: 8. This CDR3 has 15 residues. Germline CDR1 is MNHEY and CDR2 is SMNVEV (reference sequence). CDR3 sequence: CASRRVAGGPYEQYF. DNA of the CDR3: TGTGCCAGCAGAAGAGTAGCGGGAGGGCCATACGAGCAGTACTTC.

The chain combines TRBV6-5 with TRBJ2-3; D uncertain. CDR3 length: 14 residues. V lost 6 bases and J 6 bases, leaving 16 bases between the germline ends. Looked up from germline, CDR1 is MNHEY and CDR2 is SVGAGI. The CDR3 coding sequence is TGTGCCAGCAGCCGGACGAGATTGGAGGATACGCAGTATTTT. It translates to CASSRTRLEDTQYF.

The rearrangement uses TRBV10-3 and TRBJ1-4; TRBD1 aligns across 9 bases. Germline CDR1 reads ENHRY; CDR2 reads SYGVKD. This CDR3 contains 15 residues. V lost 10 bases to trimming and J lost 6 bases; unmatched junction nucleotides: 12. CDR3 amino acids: CATRNPGQGDEKLFF. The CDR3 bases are TGTGCCACACGAAACCCGGGACAGGGAGATGAAAAACTGTTTTTT.

CDR3 DNA sequence: TGCGCCAGCAGCCAACGAGGACTAGCGGGGGGTTTAGGTGAGCAGTTCTTC. It specifies CASSQRGLAGGLGEQFF. The V gene is TRBV4-1, the J gene TRBJ2-1; 14 nucleotides line up with TRBD2. Germline CDR1 MGHRA, CDR2 YSYEKL. This CDR3 has 17 residues. With 2 bases clipped from V and 9 bases from J, the junction kept 9 bases outside the gene matches.

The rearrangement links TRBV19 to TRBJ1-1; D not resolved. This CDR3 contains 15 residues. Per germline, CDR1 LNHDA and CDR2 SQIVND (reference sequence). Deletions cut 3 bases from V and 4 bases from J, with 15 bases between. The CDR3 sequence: CASSMRPNSGTEAFF. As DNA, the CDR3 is TGTGCCAGTAGTATGCGGCCCAATAGTGGCACTGAAGCTTTCTTT.

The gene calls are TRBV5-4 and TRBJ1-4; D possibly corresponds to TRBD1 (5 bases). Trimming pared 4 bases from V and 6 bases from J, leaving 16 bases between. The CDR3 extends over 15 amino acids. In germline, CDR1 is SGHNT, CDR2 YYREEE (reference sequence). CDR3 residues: CASSRGGAGDEKLFF. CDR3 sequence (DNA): TGTGCCAGCAGCCGTGGCGGGGCCGGGGATGAAAAACTGTTTTTT.

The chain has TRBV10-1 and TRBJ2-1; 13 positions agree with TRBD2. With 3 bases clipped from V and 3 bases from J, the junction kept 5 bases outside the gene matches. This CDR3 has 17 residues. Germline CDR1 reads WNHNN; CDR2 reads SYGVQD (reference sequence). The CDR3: CASSDPRLAGGYNEQFF. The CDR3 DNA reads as TGCGCCAGCAGTGACCCGAGACTAGCGGGAGGCTACAATGAGCAGTTCTTC.

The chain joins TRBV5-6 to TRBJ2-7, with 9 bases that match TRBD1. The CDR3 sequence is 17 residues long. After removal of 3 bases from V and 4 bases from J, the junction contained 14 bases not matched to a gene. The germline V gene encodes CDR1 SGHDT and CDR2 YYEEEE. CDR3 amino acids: CASSSAGDREEGYEQYF. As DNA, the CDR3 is TGTGCCAGCAGCTCGGCGGGGGACAGGGAGGAAGGGTACGAGCAGTACTTC.

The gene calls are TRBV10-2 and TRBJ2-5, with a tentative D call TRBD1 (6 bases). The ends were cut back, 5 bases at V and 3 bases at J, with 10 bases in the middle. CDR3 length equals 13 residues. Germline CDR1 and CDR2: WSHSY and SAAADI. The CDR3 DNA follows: TGCGCCAGCAGTACAAGGACAGAAGAGACCCAGTACTTC. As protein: CASSTRTEETQYF.